The 12 T cell receptor beta chains reported below all come from one sample, sequenced in a study of blood T cells in healthy people across ages. Then a second PCR, running about 6 to 12 cycles, was carried out with a sample-barcoded 5' primer and a J-beta primer mix. MiXCR, applied by TCRdb to the 5' RACE reads, yields one record per CDR3 protein. This table holds around 1.5 million distinct CDR3 sequences, around 55% found once. The sample comprised blood. These receptors all come from a man aged 18 to 30 in good health.

V and J are TRBV20-1 and TRBJ1-1, with 9 nucleotides matching TRBD1. The CDR3 is 13 residues long. J gave up 11 bases and V 1 base, and 8 bases lay outside the gene matches. Germline-derived CDR1 and CDR2 are DFQATT and SNEGSKA (reference sequence). CDR3 sequence: CSARAGTGFLAFF. The CDR3 DNA follows: TGCAGTGCTAGAGCTGGGACAGGGTTTTTGGCTTTCTTT.

This clonotype was detected only a few times. The chain employs TRBV20-1 and TRBJ2-7; 10 bases line up with TRBD2. Germline-derived CDR1 and CDR2 are DFQATT and SNEGSKA (reference sequence). The CDR3 covers 15 residues. V was pared by 5 bases and J by 1 base, with 8 bases of the junction left unmatched. The CDR3 coding sequence is TGCAGTGCTCCCCCCACACTAGCGGGATCCTACGAGCAGTACTTC. This codes for CSAPPTLAGSYEQYF.

This clonotype has a handful of counts. This chain joins TRBV27 and TRBJ2-1; perhaps TRBD1 as D (6 bases). TRBJ2-7 explains the end of the DNA better; the J call may be wrong. The length of the CDR3 is 14 residues. CDR1 and CDR2 from the germline V gene are MNHEY and SMNVEV (reference sequence). This CDR3 is CASSFQDRLYEQYF. CDR3 DNA: TGTGCCAGCAGTTTCCAGGACAGACTCTACGAGCAGTACTTC.

This clonotype was recorded a few times. DNA for the CDR3: TGCAGCGTAAGACAGTATCAGGGAGATACGCAGTATTTT. As protein: CSVRQYQGDTQYF. The gene calls are TRBV29-1 and TRBJ2-3, with D possibly TRBD1 on 5 matching bases. Trimming left V 6 bases short and J 5 bases short, with 15 bases between. Germline V gene data show CDR1 as SQVTM and CDR2 as ANQGSEA. The CDR3 totals 13 residues.

This clonotype came up a few times. The chain employs TRBV20-1 and TRBJ2-3; D might be TRBD1 or TRBD2, each matching 6 bases. Trimming removed 4 bases at V and 2 bases at J, with 10 bases between. Germline assignment: CDR1 DFQATT and CDR2 SNEGSKA (reference sequence). This CDR3 has 13 amino acids. CDR3 residues: CSAIGGTTDTQYF. The CDR3 DNA follows: TGCAGTGCTATAGGGGGGACCACAGATACGCAGTATTTT.

V is TRBV27 and J is TRBJ2-7; D remains unclear. The CDR3 sequence is 13 residues long. V was clipped by 8 bases and J by 0 bases, with 11 bases between them. Per the germline V gene, CDR1 is MNHEY and CDR2 is SMNVEV (reference sequence). DNA of the CDR3: TGTGCCAGCGGTGGCTCTAGCTCCTACGAGCAGTACTTC. Translation: CASGGSSSYEQYF.

In nucleotides, the CDR3 is TGCGCCAGCAGTGAGTCAAGGGATACGCAGTATTTT. This encodes CASSESRDTQYF. The chain recombines TRBV10-1 with TRBJ2-3; D ambiguous. V was trimmed by 0 bases and J by 6 bases, leaving 4 bases between them. The CDR3 runs 12 residues. Germline V gene data show CDR1 as WNHNN and CDR2 as SYGVQD (reference sequence).

The chain joins TRBV30 to TRBJ2-1, with TRBD2 matching 7 bases. The germline CDR1 and CDR2 sequences are GTSNPN and SVGIG (reference sequence). After removal of 1 base from V and 5 bases from J, the junction contained 11 bases not matched to a gene. The CDR3 length is 16 residues. CDR3 amino acids: CAWSGGGDRANNEQFF. The CDR3 region has the DNA TGTGCCTGGAGTGGGGGAGGGGACCGGGCAAACAATGAGCAGTTCTTC.

The V call is TRBV6-1, the J call TRBJ1-2; D gene unclear. Germline assignment: CDR1 MNHNS and CDR2 SASEGT. The ends were cut back, 1 base at V and 4 bases at J, with 10 bases in the middle. This CDR3 spans 14 amino acids. CDR3 DNA: TGTGCCAGCAGTGAAGGCAGTGGGTTCTATGGCTACACCTTC. Its protein product is CASSEGSGFYGYTF.

This clonotype was recorded once. The chain has TRBV12-5 and TRBJ1-2; the D gene is possibly TRBD1 (5 bases). This CDR3 is built from 11 residues. Trimming left V 5 bases short and J 5 bases short, with 6 bases between. Germline-derived CDR1 and CDR2 are LGHNT and FRNRAP. The CDR3 region is CASGGAYGYTF. In nucleotides, the CDR3 is TGTGCTAGTGGTGGGGCTTATGGCTACACCTTC.

The rearrangement links TRBV29-1 to TRBJ2-7, with D possibly being TRBD1 (6 bases). V was pared by 5 bases and J by 1 base, with 9 bases between. CDR1 and CDR2 (germline): SQVTM, ANQGSEA. The CDR3 extends over 12 amino acids. The CDR3 bases are TGCAGCGTTACAGGGATTTCCTACGAGCAGTACTTC. This gives the protein CSVTGISYEQYF.

The chain is built from TRBV29-1 and TRBJ2-7; 8 bases fit TRBD2. The CDR3 has 14 amino acids. The germline V gene encodes CDR1 SQVTM and CDR2 ANQGSEA. V dropped 6 bases and J dropped 1; count of bases not matched to a gene: 8. The CDR3 here is CSVKPGLGSYEQYF. CDR3 DNA sequence: TGCAGCGTGAAACCGGGACTAGGATCCTACGAGCAGTACTTC.